This T cell receptor (beta chain) was identified during a study of T-cell reconstitution after alpha-beta-depleted transplantation in children. This clonotype was counted between two and nine times. The CDR3 length is 13 residues. Germline assignment: CDR1 SEHNR and CDR2 FQNEAQ (reference sequence). V was shortened by 3 bases and J by 5 bases, with 8 bases between the two germline ends. Researchers prepared the TCRbeta library using unique molecular identifiers, the study reports. TCRdb fed the PCR reads into MiXCR, producing one record per CDR3 protein. The data hold some 200,000 distinct CDR3 sequences, with roughly 8.1% observed a single time.

The sequenced sample was PBMCs, mostly from graft donor cells, obtained 360 days after TCRalphabeta/CD19-depleted stem cell transplant. V is TRBV7-9 and J is TRBJ2-1, with unresolved D. This sequence originates from a male patient aged 2 to 9 who had a stem cell transplant for acute myeloid leukemia, so the T cells may come from the graft donor. The CDR3 DNA follows: TGTGCCAGCAGCTTCCCCACGCACAATGAGCAGTTCTTC. Protein sequence: CASSFPTHNEQFF.